The 10 T cell receptor beta chains in this list originate from one sample, sequenced in a study of cytomegalovirus exposure and HLA in healthy donors. Primers: 60 Vbeta forward and 13 Jbeta reverse. Produced via immunoSEQ multiplex PCR; TCRdb's table is partial and in-frame only. The table lists about 97,000 clones, roughly two thirds of them singletons. The sample comprised PBMCs. These receptors were obtained from a middle-aged man in good health and CMV-seronegative.

The chain is built from TRBV4-2 and TRBJ2-5; 9 positions match TRBD1. From germline, CDR1 is LGHNA and CDR2 YNFKEQ. The CDR3 is made up of 12 amino acids. V lost 8 bases, J lost 3 bases, and 1 base stayed unmatched. The CDR3 DNA is TGTGCCAGCCGGGACAGGGAAGAGACCCAGTACTTC. Residues: CASRDREETQYF.

The V gene is TRBV6-1, the J gene TRBJ2-3; D is perhaps TRBD2 (5 bases). With 2 bases removed from V and 8 bases from J, the gap between germline ends came to 8 bases. The CDR3 covers 12 residues. The V gene's germline CDR1 is MNHNS and CDR2 SASEGT. In DNA, the CDR3 is TGTGCCAGCAGTGAAAACGCGGGTACGCAGTATTTT. This codes for CASSENAGTQYF.

The V gene is TRBV30, the J gene TRBJ2-5, with a possible D match to TRBD2 (5 bases). Looked up from germline, CDR1 is GTSNPN and CDR2 is SVGIG (reference sequence). V was cut by 1 base and J by 2 bases, with 8 bases left in between. CDR3 length: 13 residues. The CDR3 loop is CAWSGGFQETQYF. The DNA for the CDR3 is TGTGCCTGGAGTGGAGGGTTTCAAGAGACCCAGTACTTC.

The chain combines TRBV6-5 with TRBJ1-1; the match to TRBD1 covers 10 bases. CDR3 length equals 15 residues. CDR1 and CDR2 from the germline V gene are MNHEY and SVGAGI. V shed 2 bases and J 1 base; nucleotides not matched to a gene: 1. The CDR3 region is CASSYGQGGNTEAFF. CDR3 in DNA: TGTGCCAGCAGTTACGGACAGGGGGGGAACACTGAAGCTTTCTTT.

Within the sample, this clone is medium-sized (0.01 to 0.1%). The chain has TRBV7-8 and TRBJ1-5, with 7 bases fitting TRBD1. The CDR3 runs to 16 residues. The trim removed 2 bases at V and 7 bases at J, leaving 11 bases unmatched. Looked up from germline, CDR1 is SGHVS and CDR2 is FQNEAQ. Here the CDR3 reads CASSLFGQAGWQPQHF. The CDR3 DNA reads TGTGCCAGCAGCTTATTCGGACAGGCAGGGTGGCAGCCCCAGCATTTT.

This clone was seen just once. The rearrangement uses TRBV9 and TRBJ1-6; 8 bases are shared with TRBD1. Germline CDR1 and CDR2: SGDLS and YYNGEE. V shed 4 bases, J shed 7 bases, and the junction held 10 bases outside the gene matches. The CDR3 is 16 residues long. This CDR3 is CASSITPGQENSPLHF. The CDR3, as DNA: TGTGCCAGCAGCATCACGCCGGGACAGGAGAATTCACCCCTCCACTTT.

This clone was detected a few times. This chain joins TRBV18 and TRBJ2-7; 9 nucleotides align to TRBD1. The V gene end was trimmed by 0 bases and the J gene end by 5 bases; junction bases not matched to a gene: 5. The CDR3 consists of 15 residues. The germline V gene encodes CDR1 KGHSH and CDR2 LQKENI. This CDR3 is CASSPPGQGGNEQYF. The CDR3 DNA is TGTGCCAGCTCACCACCGGGACAGGGAGGAAACGAGCAGTACTTC.

The V call is TRBV5-1, the J call TRBJ2-5; D gene ambiguous. V dropped 2 bases and J dropped 4 bases, with 12 bases sitting between them. Per germline, CDR1 SGHRS and CDR2 YFSETQ. The CDR3 has 14 residues. CDR3 residues: CASSLQLQTETQYF. The CDR3 nucleotides read TGCGCCAGCAGCTTACAGCTTCAAACAGAGACCCAGTACTTC.

The V and J genes are TRBV11-2 and TRBJ1-2, with TRBD1 identical over 7 bases. V dropped 5 bases and J dropped 6; count of bases not matched to a gene: 9. CDR1 SGHAT and CDR2 FQNNGV come from the germline V gene. This CDR3 is built from 14 residues. The CDR3 loop reads CASSRRTGGDGYTF. In nucleotides, the CDR3 is TGTGCCAGCAGCCGCCGGACAGGAGGGGATGGCTACACCTTC.

Comment on this clone: The sample has other DNA sequences that encode this CDR3 too. The chain employs TRBV30 and TRBJ1-5; no clear D. The V gene's germline CDR1 is GTSNPN and CDR2 SVGIG (reference sequence). V was pared by 7 bases and J by 0 bases, with 16 bases between. The CDR3 contains 15 residues. The CDR3 spells CASWAGPYSNQPQHF. The CDR3 DNA sequence: TGTGCCTCCTGGGCTGGGCCTTATAGCAATCAGCCCCAGCATTTT.